The 30 T cell receptor beta chains reported below all come from one sample, sequenced in a study of CD8 T cells in Susac syndrome. RNA amounts of roughly 0.45 to 1 ug underwent reverse transcription with random hexamers. TCRdb re-called the immunoSEQ multiplex PCR reads through MiXCR, storing one row per CDR3 protein. Here the sample spans more than 200,000 distinct CDR3 sequences, around 93% being singletons. Source material: CD4+ T cells from PBMCs. The receptors were sampled from a human donor with multiple sclerosis.

J is TRBJ1-1 and V is TRBV2; D unresolved. V was trimmed by 0 bases and J by 3 bases, leaving 8 bases between them. The CDR3 spans 14 residues. The germline V gene has CDR1 SNHLY and CDR2 FYNNEI. DNA for the CDR3: TGTGCCAGCAGTGAAGCGGGGATTGACACTGAAGCTTTCTTT. Protein: CASSEAGIDTEAFF.

This clonotype was counted a single time. J is TRBJ2-1 and V is TRBV3-1; possibly TRBD1 for D (6 bases). The CDR3 consists of 15 residues. V shed 0 bases and J shed 5 bases, with 11 bases lying between them. Germline V gives CDR1 LGHDT, CDR2 YNNKEL (reference sequence). The CDR3 here is CASSQEPGAHNEQFF. As DNA, the CDR3 is TGTGCCAGCAGCCAAGAGCCAGGGGCCCACAATGAGCAGTTCTTC.

The chain combines TRBV19 with TRBJ1-5, with D possibly matching TRBD1 (5 bases). This CDR3 has 14 residues. Germline CDR1 is LNHDA and CDR2 is SQIVND (reference sequence). V dropped 4 bases and J dropped 3 bases, with 10 bases sitting between them. In nucleotides, the CDR3 is TGTGCCAGTAGTACGCGACAGAACAATCAGCCCCAGCATTTT. Translation gives CASSTRQNNQPQHF. The full variable domain, with the rest looked up from reference TRBV19 and TRBJ1-5, is DGGITQSPKYLFRKEGQNVTLSCEQNLNHDAMYWYRQDPGQGLRLIYYSQIVNDFQKGDIAEGYSVSREKKESFPLTVTSAQKNPTAFYLCASSTRQNNQPQHFGDGTRLSIL.

This clonotype was picked up one time. The chain employs TRBV2 and TRBJ2-3; D gene unclear. CDR3 length equals 12 residues. CDR1 and CDR2 from the germline V gene are SNHLY and FYNNEI. The ends were cut back, 6 bases at V and 2 bases at J, with 6 bases in the middle. CDR3 bases: TGTGCCAGCAGGGGGAACACAGATACGCAGTATTTT. It yields the protein CASRGNTDTQYF.

J is TRBJ1-5 and V is TRBV15; 8 bases fit TRBD1. Germline V gene sequence: CDR1 LNHNV, CDR2 YYDKDF (reference sequence). The V segment lost 0 bases and the J segment 7 bases; nucleotides outside the gene matches: 11. The CDR3 runs to 17 residues. DNA for the CDR3: TGTGCCACCAGCAGAGATTTTGGACAGGGATTAGGACAGCCCCAGCATTTT. Translating it yields CATSRDFGQGLGQPQHF.

This clonotype was picked up one time. J is TRBJ2-5 and V is TRBV3-1; 8 nucleotides line up with TRBD2. The V and J ends lost 4 bases and 2 bases, in that order; junction bases with no gene match: 6. There are 15 residues in the CDR3. The germline CDR1 and CDR2 sequences are LGHDT and YNNKEL (reference sequence). The CDR3 DNA reads as TGTGCCAGCAGCCCGGAAGCGGGGGCGCAAGAGACCCAGTACTTC. Encoded protein: CASSPEAGAQETQYF.

The V call is TRBV12-3 or TRBV12-4, the J call TRBJ1-5, with unresolved D. Trimming removed 2 bases at V and 5 bases at J, with 7 bases between. CDR3 length: 13 amino acids. The CDR3 here is CASSLLMHQPQHF. CDR3 DNA: TGTGCCAGCAGTTTATTAATGCATCAGCCCCAGCATTTT.

CDR3 sequence (DNA): TGCAGCGTTGAAGGTATGCCGGGAAACTACGAGCAGTACTTC. It codes for CSVEGMPGNYEQYF. This chain links TRBV29-1 with TRBJ2-7, with D possibly being TRBD2 (5 bases). Germline V lookup: CDR1 SQVTM, CDR2 ANQGSEA. Trimming took off 1 base at V and 3 bases at J, with 13 bases between the two ends. This CDR3 is 14 amino acids long.

This chain joins TRBV27 and TRBJ1-4; D unresolved. The V end lost 5 bases, the J end lost 4 bases, and 5 bases lay between the germline ends. Germline values: CDR1 MNHEY, CDR2 SMNVEV (reference sequence). This CDR3 is built from 12 residues. CDR3 sequence: CASSRHNEKLFF. CDR3 coding DNA: TGTGCCAGCAGTAGACATAATGAAAAACTGTTTTTT.

This clonotype was observed a handful of times. V usage is TRBV6-5 and J usage is TRBJ1-1, with D unresolved. Deletions cut 0 bases from V and 4 bases from J, with 9 bases between. CDR1 MNHEY and CDR2 SVGAGI come from the germline V gene. The CDR3 loop spans 14 amino acids. CDR3 coding DNA: TGTGCCAGCAGTTACTCCCGGACGGGCACTGAAGCTTTCTTT. It encodes CASSYSRTGTEAFF.

The genes are TRBV9 and TRBJ2-7; unclear D gene. V was clipped by 3 bases and J by 3 bases, with 10 bases between them. The CDR3 runs 13 residues. The germline CDR1 and CDR2 sequences are SGDLS and YYNGEE. The DNA for the CDR3 is TGTGCCAGCAGCGCGGGCCTGGTCTACGAGCAGTACTTC. Amino acid sequence: CASSAGLVYEQYF.

The CDR3 protein is CASSSHGGGTEAFF. The DNA for the CDR3 is TGTGCCAGCAGTTCACATGGAGGGGGGACTGAAGCTTTCTTT. The chain links TRBV6-5 to TRBJ1-1; possibly TRBD1 for D (6 bases). CDR3 size: 14 residues. V lost 4 bases to trimming and J lost 5 bases, with 14 bases between them. CDR1 is MNHEY, CDR2 SVGAGI, per germline.

The CDR3 loop reads CASSDGSGLYGYTF. CDR3 nucleotides: TGTGCCAGCTCAGATGGATCCGGGCTCTATGGCTACACCTTC. The rearrangement joins TRBV18 to TRBJ1-2; no firm D call. This CDR3 spans 14 amino acids. Trimming pared 5 bases from V and 4 bases from J, leaving 14 bases between. Germline V CDR1 and CDR2: KGHSH, LQKENI.

The chain joins TRBV29-1 to TRBJ2-2; possibly TRBD1 for D (6 bases). The CDR3 is 16 residues long. CDR1 is SQVTM, CDR2 ANQGSEA, per germline. V was trimmed by 6 bases and J by 1 base, leaving 18 bases between them. This CDR3 reads CSVASSQGRNTGELFF. The CDR3 nucleotides read TGCAGCGTCGCCTCGAGCCAGGGGAGGAACACCGGGGAGCTGTTTTTT.

The chain uses TRBV21-1 and TRBJ2-3; the DNA was not used to check the table's D call, TRBD1. TRBV21-1 is recorded as a pseudogene. The CDR3 spans 18 residues. This CDR3 is CASSKSGFDRTRTDTQYF. In DNA form, the CDR3 reads TGTGCCAGCAGCAAATCGGGTTTTGACAGGACGCGCACAGATACGCAGTATTTT.

The chain employs TRBV7-2 and TRBJ1-1; TRBD1 matches at 7 bases. Germline lookup yields CDR1 SGHTA and CDR2 FQGNSA. V lost 1 base to trimming and J lost 1 base; unmatched junction nucleotides: 6. This CDR3 spans 16 amino acids. Written as DNA, the CDR3 is TGTGCCAGCAGCTTAGAGGGGGGACAGCGGAACACTGAAGCTTTCTTT. It yields the protein CASSLEGGQRNTEAFF.

V gene TRBV28 combines with J gene TRBJ1-4; 7 positions match TRBD1. The germline CDR1 and CDR2 sequences are MDHEN and SYDVKM. The CDR3 runs to 14 residues. With 3 bases clipped from V and 5 bases from J, the junction kept 3 bases outside the gene matches. In nucleotides, the CDR3 is TGTGCCAGCAGTTTGCAGGGGGTGAATGAAAAACTGTTTTTT. Protein sequence: CASSLQGVNEKLFF.

This clonotype was seen a handful of times. The chain employs TRBV19 and TRBJ1-5; possible D gene TRBD1, 6 bases. The length of the CDR3 is 12 residues. Germline CDR1 reads LNHDA; CDR2 reads SQIVND (reference sequence). Trimming took 6 bases from V and 4 from J, leaving 7 bases between them. CDR3 nucleotides: TGTGCCAGTAGCCAGGGGAATCAGCCCCAGCATTTT. This translates into CASSQGNQPQHF.

The rearrangement joins TRBV20-1 to TRBJ2-7; D possibly corresponds to TRBD1 (5 bases). The CDR3 extends over 12 amino acids. The V and J ends lost 4 bases and 7 bases respectively, with 14 bases between them. The germline CDR1 and CDR2 sequences are DFQATT and SNEGSKA (reference sequence). This CDR3 reads CSAMGQAREQYF. The CDR3 DNA reads as TGCAGTGCTATGGGGCAGGCTCGGGAGCAGTACTTC.

The rearrangement links TRBV25-1 to TRBJ2-6, with a tentative D call TRBD1 (6 bases). V dropped 0 bases and J dropped 2 bases, with 8 bases sitting between them. The CDR3 spans 16 residues. Looked up from germline, CDR1 is MGHDK and CDR2 is SYGVNS. The CDR3 loop reads CASSEYRGTGANVLTF. DNA for the CDR3: TGTGCCAGCAGTGAATATAGGGGGACTGGGGCCAACGTCCTGACTTTC.

CDR3: CASSRDRQNTEAFF. In DNA form, the CDR3 reads TGTGCCAGCAGCCGGGACAGGCAGAACACTGAAGCTTTCTTT. J is TRBJ1-1 and V is TRBV7-9; the match to TRBD1 covers 8 bases. The CDR3 is made up of 14 amino acids. Germline V gene sequence: CDR1 SEHNR, CDR2 FQNEAQ (reference sequence). With V trimmed by 5 bases and J by 1 base, 3 bases remained unmatched.

The chain has TRBV11-2 and TRBJ2-3; 12 bases are shared with TRBD2. The V gene's germline CDR1 is SGHAT and CDR2 FQNNGV. V gave up 2 bases and J gave up 2 bases; unmatched junction bases: 5. This CDR3 spans 17 amino acids. The CDR3 DNA reads TGTGCCAGCAGCTTACTAGCGGGGGGGCTCAACACAGATACGCAGTATTTT. Translated, it gives CASSLLAGGLNTDTQYF.

V is TRBV15 and J is TRBJ2-7; D might be TRBD1 (6 bases). The V end lost 0 bases, the J end lost 2 bases, and 14 bases lay between the germline ends. Per the germline V gene, CDR1 is LNHNV and CDR2 is YYDKDF (reference sequence). The CDR3 has 16 residues. In nucleotides, the CDR3 is TGTGCCACCAGCAGAGATCGCGGAAACAGGGCCTACGAGCAGTACTTC. Translated: CATSRDRGNRAYEQYF.

V usage is TRBV5-6 and J usage is TRBJ2-2, with no clear D. Germline V gene lookup returns CDR1 SGHDT and CDR2 YYEEEE. V was trimmed by 0 bases and J by 7 bases, leaving 10 bases between them. There are 14 residues in the CDR3. CDR3 coding DNA: TGTGCCAGCAGCTTGGGGGGATATGGCGGGGAGCTGTTTTTT. This encodes CASSLGGYGGELFF.

The chain has TRBV6-2 or TRBV6-3 and TRBJ1-6; 11 bases map to TRBD1. The CDR3 is 15 residues long. Unmatched junction bases numbered 7, after V lost 10 bases and J lost 5 bases. Per germline, CDR1 MNHEY and CDR2 SVGEGT. In nucleotides, the CDR3 is TGTGCCACCGGGACAGGGGGACCCCATAATTCACCCCTCCACTTT. Its translation: CATGTGGPHNSPLHF.

The chain is built from TRBV7-2 and TRBJ1-2; TRBD1 matches at 9 bases. Germline lookup yields CDR1 SGHTA and CDR2 FQGNSA. CDR3 length: 18 residues. Germline trimming cut 1 base from V and 4 bases from J; bases unmatched to any gene: 13. CDR3 protein: CASSLDGAPGQGTYGYTF. The CDR3 DNA reads as TGTGCCAGCAGCTTAGATGGGGCACCGGGACAGGGTACCTATGGCTACACCTTC.

The genes are TRBV24-1 and TRBJ2-1, with D perhaps TRBD1 or TRBD2 (5 bases each). The ends were cut back, 5 bases at V and 3 bases at J, with 13 bases in the middle. This CDR3 is 15 amino acids long. Germline V gene lookup returns CDR1 KGHDR and CDR2 SFDVKD. The CDR3 here is CATSASRAVYNEQFF. In nucleotides, the CDR3 is TGTGCCACCAGTGCTAGCAGGGCCGTCTACAATGAGCAGTTCTTC.

Written as DNA, the CDR3 is TGTGCCAGCAGTAAAACAGGGTTTTTGAGCTCTGGGGCCAACGTCCTGACTTTC. It is translated as CASSKTGFLSSGANVLTF. The rearrangement links TRBV12-3 or TRBV12-4 to TRBJ2-6; weak D call: TRBD1 (6 bases). V shed 5 bases and J shed 0 bases, with 17 bases lying between them. The CDR3 totals 18 residues.

The chain links TRBV27 to TRBJ2-1; 7 bases line up with TRBD1. Germline trimming cut 6 bases from V and 4 bases from J; bases unmatched to any gene: 12. The germline CDR1 and CDR2 sequences are MNHEY and SMNVEV (reference sequence). The CDR3 length is 16 residues. The CDR3 region is CASRTSGTVMYNEQFF. The CDR3 nucleotides read TGTGCCAGCAGAACCTCGGGGACAGTAATGTACAATGAGCAGTTCTTC.

The chain recombines TRBV9 with TRBJ2-5, with D possibly being TRBD2 (5 bases). Germline V gene data show CDR1 as SGDLS and CDR2 as YYNGEE. The CDR3 spans 15 residues. With 0 bases removed from V and 2 bases from J, the gap between germline ends came to 11 bases. The CDR3 spells CASSVEGLAQETQYF. CDR3 DNA sequence: TGTGCCAGCAGCGTAGAGGGCCTAGCACAAGAGACCCAGTACTTC.